This T cell receptor (beta chain) comes out of a study of cytomegalovirus exposure and HLA in healthy donors. Study-level points and caveats: Researchers catalogued some 160 TCR beta chains as cytomegalovirus-associated.

CDR1 and CDR2 (germline): SGHTA, FQGNSA. The CDR3 has 14 residues. V shed 3 bases and J 6 bases; nucleotides not matched to a gene: 7. For this clone: No antigen is known for it.

From the roughly 110-subject validation cohort, which was separate from the roughly 700-subject first cohort, the donors were drawn. Sequencing used immunoSEQ multiplex PCR; TCRdb keeps in-frame clones, though not all of them. This table holds about 140,000 clones, 80% to 90% found once. The V call is TRBV7-2, the J call TRBJ1-2, with TRBD1 matching 7 bases. Sequencing was done on a sample of PBMCs. The receptor comes from a woman in her late teens or twenties in good health and CMV-seropositive. The CDR3 sequence is CASSFRLTGNGYTF. In DNA, the CDR3 is TGTGCCAGCAGCTTCCGCCTGACAGGGAATGGCTACACCTTC.